This T cell receptor (beta chain) stems from a study of tumor-infiltrating lymphocytes in primary liver carcinoma (dated by TCRdb to about 2017). Study-wide context: Of the five patients (three men and two women, aged 30 to 69 years), four had hepatocellular carcinoma and one had combined HCC and intrahepatic cholangiocarcinoma. A total of approximately 35 specimens from 5 patients underwent TCRbeta repertoire sequencing, comprising 25 tumor regions, 5 adjacent noncancerous liver tissues and 5 peripheral blood samples. Each sample produced roughly 3.65 to 7.5 million productive TCRbeta reads, and read depth showed no significant difference between tissue types. Repertoires from technical replicates were highly reproducible, with mean shared-clone rates roughly 0.87 and correlation coefficients above 0.95. The five patients had tumors of stage T1-T3 N0M0, with maximum diameters ranging from about 4.2 to 11 cm. The study combined TCRbeta repertoire sequencing, expression microarrays and whole-exome sequencing across five regions of each liver tumor, with adjacent normal tissue and blood. The roughly 24 tumor region samples were profiled with Agilent mRNA microarrays so that TCRbeta repertoire diversity could be related to the local molecular phenotype.

Using a constant-region primer and ProtoScript II reverse transcriptase, TCRbeta-specific cDNA was reverse-transcribed from approximately 500 ng total RNA. Construction of the TCRbeta libraries relied on three nested rounds of multiplex PCR, following a slightly modified ARM-PCR procedure. Multiplex TRBV1-TRBV30 forward primers and a Cbeta reverse primer were used in the first two PCR rounds, each of which was run for approximately 11 cycles. Sample barcodes and Illumina adapters were added in a final 25-cycle PCR with Deep VentR polymerase. Before sequencing, amplicons of 200-500 bp were purified from gel using a QIAquick gel extraction kit. The TCRbeta amplicons were sequenced with 250-bp paired-end reads on an Illumina HiSeq 2500. Per the original workflow: Reads were quality-trimmed with Trimmomatic v0.33, and paired reads were merged with FLASH v1.2.11 to recover full CDR3 sequences. MiGEC v1.2.1b assigned V, D and J germline segments to the rearranged TCRbeta sequences. Clonotype statistics and Shannon-Wiener diversity indices were computed with VDJtools v1.0.0. Except for diversity analysis, only each sample's 250 most abundant clonotypes were used in subsequent analyses to reduce sampling bias. TCRdb ran its own pipeline on the public reads, namely fastp trimming at Q25 and MiXCR clone calling, and kept in-frame beta chains. Merged by CDR3 protein, the rows form single entries marked with the most common genes and DNA. These V and J calls rely on TCRdb rather than the paper's analysis. The sample table contains 100,000 or so distinct CDR3 sequences; only one count was recorded for approximately 70% of them. The top ten hold approximately 12% of the sample.

Based on the germline V gene (reference sequence), the CDR1 and CDR2 sequences are GTSNPN and SVGIG. The trim is 0 bases for V and 2 bases for J, with a gap of 7 bases between the germline ends. Counted from cysteine to phenylalanine, this CDR3 has 13 amino acids. The DNA shown is the 39-base CDR3, in frame from base 1. Overall study results and their limits: Only the TCR beta chain was sequenced, which likely underestimates true repertoire diversity because unpaired alpha chains were not captured. Bulk unsorted samples precluded comparing CD4+ and CD8+ T cell repertoires. The top 250 clones accounted for a significantly greater share of the repertoire in tumors than in blood (p = 0.039). Consistent with antigen-driven expansion, pairs of tumor regions showed higher repertoire overlap (mean roughly 35%) than either tumor-adjacent pairs (around 17%) or tumor-blood pairs (around 14%). With just a handful of patients in the study, the authors point out that the findings should be validated in a larger study. Only about 7-25% of top clones were present in all five regions of a tumor, suggesting spatial heterogeneity of tumor-infiltrating T cells.

This clonotype was counted ten times or more. Its cognate antigen has yet to be identified. No base quality information exists; no much larger clone differs at one position. Total RNA and DNA were co-extracted without cell sorting from roughly 20-30 mg of bulk tissue using the AllPrep DNA/RNA mini kit. Surgical resection was performed in China between 2015 and 2016 on about five patients with histopathologically diagnosed primary liver carcinoma. At the time of sampling, the patients were treatment-naive and had chronic HBV infection. Each tumor was sampled at five spatially separated regions: the superior, inferior, left-lateral and right-lateral poles and the tumor centre. More than 75% viable tumor cells were found by histology in every tumor sample. Fresh tumor and adjacent tissue pieces were bisected, with one half stored in RNAlater at -80 degrees C and the other half sent for histology.

This receptor chain uses TRBV30 and TRBJ1-1; the D segment cannot be called with confidence. This receptor was identified in an older woman with primary liver carcinoma and hepatitis B virus infection. The sample taken for sequencing was liver tumor tissue from sampling region 2. Sample cell subset or site, as interpreted from the label and publication: tumor region T2, inferior pole. The DNA is as follows: TGTGCCTGGAGTGTAGATAGCAACACTGAAGCTTTCTTT. Its product reads: CAWSVDSNTEAFF.